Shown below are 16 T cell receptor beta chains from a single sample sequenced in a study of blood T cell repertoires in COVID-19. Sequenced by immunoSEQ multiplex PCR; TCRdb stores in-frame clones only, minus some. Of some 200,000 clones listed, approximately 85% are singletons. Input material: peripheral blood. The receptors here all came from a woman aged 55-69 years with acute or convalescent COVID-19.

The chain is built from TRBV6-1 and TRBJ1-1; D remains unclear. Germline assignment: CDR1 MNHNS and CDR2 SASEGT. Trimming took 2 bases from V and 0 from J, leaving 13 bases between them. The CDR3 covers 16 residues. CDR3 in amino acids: CASSEHVNLMNTEAFF. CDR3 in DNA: TGTGCCAGCAGTGAACATGTGAACTTGATGAACACTGAAGCTTTCTTT.

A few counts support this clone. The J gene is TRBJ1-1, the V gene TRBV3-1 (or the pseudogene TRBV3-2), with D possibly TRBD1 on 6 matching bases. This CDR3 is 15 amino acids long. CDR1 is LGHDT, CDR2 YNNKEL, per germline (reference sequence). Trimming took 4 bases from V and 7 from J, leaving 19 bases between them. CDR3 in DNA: TGTGCCAGCAGCCCCGGGGGCAGGGAGGGGATTGAAGCTTTCTTT. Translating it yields CASSPGGREGIEAFF.

The CDR3 DNA is TGTGCCAGCAGTTACTCTGAGGGGGCGCGGAGCGAAAAACTGTTTTTT. It yields the protein CASSYSEGARSEKLFF. This chain links TRBV6-5 with TRBJ1-4; TRBD1 matches at 7 bases. Germline values: CDR1 MNHEY, CDR2 SVGAGI. The V and J ends lost 0 bases and 8 bases, in that order; junction bases with no gene match: 9. The CDR3 consists of 16 residues.

CDR3 nucleotide sequence: TGTGCCAGCAGCCGAGACTCAGGGTACGAGCAGTACTTC. Protein product: CASSRDSGYEQYF. This rearrangement joins TRBV5-4 to TRBJ2-7; possible D gene TRBD1, 5 bases. Germline CDR1 is SGHNT and CDR2 is YYREEE (reference sequence). Between the trimmed V and J ends, which lost 4 bases and 4 bases, there was a span of 12 bases. This CDR3 comprises 13 residues.

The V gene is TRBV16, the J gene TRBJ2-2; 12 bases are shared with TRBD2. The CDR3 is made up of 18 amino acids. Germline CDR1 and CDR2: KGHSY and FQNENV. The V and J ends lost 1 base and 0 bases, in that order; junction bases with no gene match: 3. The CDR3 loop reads CASSQYLAGGANTGELFF. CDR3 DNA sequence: TGTGCCAGCAGCCAATACCTAGCGGGAGGGGCGAACACCGGGGAGCTGTTTTTT.

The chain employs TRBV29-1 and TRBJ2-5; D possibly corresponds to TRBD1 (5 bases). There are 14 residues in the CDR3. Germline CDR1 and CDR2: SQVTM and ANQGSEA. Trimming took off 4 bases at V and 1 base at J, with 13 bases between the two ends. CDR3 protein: CSVVLTVGQETQYF. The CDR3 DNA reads TGCAGCGTTGTATTGACAGTCGGCCAAGAGACCCAGTACTTC.

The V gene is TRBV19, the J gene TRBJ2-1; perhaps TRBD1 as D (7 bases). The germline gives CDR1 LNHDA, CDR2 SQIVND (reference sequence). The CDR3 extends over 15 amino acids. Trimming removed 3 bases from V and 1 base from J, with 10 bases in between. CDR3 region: CASSMAGGSYNEQFF. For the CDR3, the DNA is TGTGCCAGTAGTATGGCAGGGGGGTCCTACAATGAGCAGTTCTTC.

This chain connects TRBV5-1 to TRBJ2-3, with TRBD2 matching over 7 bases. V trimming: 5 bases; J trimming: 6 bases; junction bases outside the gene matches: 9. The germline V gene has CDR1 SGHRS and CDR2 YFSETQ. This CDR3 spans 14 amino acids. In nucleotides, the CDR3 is TGCGCCAGCAGGGTGGCGGGAGTCCGGGATACGCAGTATTTT. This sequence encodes CASRVAGVRDTQYF.

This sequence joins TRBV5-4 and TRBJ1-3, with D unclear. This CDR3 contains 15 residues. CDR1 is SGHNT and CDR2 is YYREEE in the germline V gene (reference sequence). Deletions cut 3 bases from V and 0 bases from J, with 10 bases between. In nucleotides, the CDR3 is TGTGCCAGCAGCTCGCCGGGATCCTCTGGAAACACCATATATTTT. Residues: CASSSPGSSGNTIYF.

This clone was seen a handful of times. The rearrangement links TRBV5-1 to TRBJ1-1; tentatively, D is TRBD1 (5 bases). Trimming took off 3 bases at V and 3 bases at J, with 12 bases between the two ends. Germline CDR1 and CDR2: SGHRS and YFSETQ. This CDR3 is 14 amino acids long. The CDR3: CASSYQGAYTEAFF. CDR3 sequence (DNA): TGCGCCAGCAGCTACCAGGGTGCGTACACTGAAGCTTTCTTT.

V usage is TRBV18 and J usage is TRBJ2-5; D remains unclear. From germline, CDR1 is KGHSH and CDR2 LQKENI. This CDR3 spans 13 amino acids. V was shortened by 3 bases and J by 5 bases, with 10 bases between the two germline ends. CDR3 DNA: TGTGCCAGCTCACCCTCCAGGTGGGAGACCCAGTACTTC. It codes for CASSPSRWETQYF.

The CDR3 spells CASSWGLRGYEQYF. DNA of the CDR3: TGTGCCAGCAGTTGGGGACTTAGGGGCTACGAGCAGTACTTC. The V gene is TRBV6-2 or TRBV6-3, the J gene TRBJ2-7; maybe TRBD2 (6 bases). The germline V gene has CDR1 MNHEY and CDR2 SVGEGT. V was shortened by 4 bases and J by 3 bases, with 13 bases between the two germline ends. This CDR3 spans 14 amino acids.

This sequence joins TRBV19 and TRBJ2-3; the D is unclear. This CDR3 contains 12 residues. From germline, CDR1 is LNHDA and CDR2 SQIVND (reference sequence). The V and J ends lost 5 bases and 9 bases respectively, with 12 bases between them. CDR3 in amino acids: CASSASSRTQYF. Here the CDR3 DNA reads TGTGCCAGTAGTGCTTCGAGCCGAACGCAGTATTTT.

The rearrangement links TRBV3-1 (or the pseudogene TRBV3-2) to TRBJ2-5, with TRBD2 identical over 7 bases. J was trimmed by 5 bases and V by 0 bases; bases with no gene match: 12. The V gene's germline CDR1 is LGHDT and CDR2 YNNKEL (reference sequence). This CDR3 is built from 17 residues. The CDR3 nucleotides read TGTGCCAGCAGCCAAGACTGGGGGTCCATTAGCGGGGAGACCCAGTACTTC. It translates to CASSQDWGSISGETQYF.

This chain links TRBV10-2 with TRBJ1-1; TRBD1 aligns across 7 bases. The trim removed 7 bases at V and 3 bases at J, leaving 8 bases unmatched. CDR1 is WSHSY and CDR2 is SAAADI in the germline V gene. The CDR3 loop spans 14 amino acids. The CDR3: CASNPQGSDTEAFF. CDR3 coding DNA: TGCGCCAGCAACCCACAGGGGTCGGACACTGAAGCTTTCTTT.

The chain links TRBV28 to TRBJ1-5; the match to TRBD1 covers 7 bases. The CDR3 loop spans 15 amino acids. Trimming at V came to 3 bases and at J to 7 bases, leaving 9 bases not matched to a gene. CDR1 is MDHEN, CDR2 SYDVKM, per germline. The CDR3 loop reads CASSFAGGGQQPQHF. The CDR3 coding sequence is TGTGCCAGCAGTTTTGCAGGGGGTGGTCAACAGCCCCAGCATTTT.